Below, 32 T cell receptor beta chains from the same sample are listed, as sequenced in a study of PD-L1 blockade in urothelial cancer. Assay used: immunoSEQ multiplex PCR; TCRdb lists only in-frame clones, some missing. The sample lists approximately 47,000 clones, approximately 78% seen once, with roughly 1.9% in the top ten. Described time point: pretreatment peripheral blood. Sequencing was performed on PBMCs, taken around atezolizumab (anti-PD-L1) treatment. The receptors were gathered from a man aged 50 or older with urothelial cancer.

This clone has more than one count but fewer than ten. The CDR3 protein is CSVGPHGNTEAFF. As DNA, the CDR3 is TGCAGCGTTGGCCCTCACGGGAACACTGAAGCTTTCTTT. The genes are TRBV29-1 and TRBJ1-1, with D unclear. This CDR3 comprises 13 residues. Looked up from germline, CDR1 is SQVTM and CDR2 is ANQGSEA. V was trimmed by 4 bases and J by 1 base, leaving 10 bases between them. Filled out from reference TRBV29-1 and TRBJ1-1, the complete variable domain reads SAVISQKPSRDICQRGTSLTIQCQVDSQVTMMFWYRQQPGQSLTLIATANQGSEATYESGFVIDKFPISRPNLTFSTLTVSNMSPEDSSIYLCSVGPHGNTEAFFGQGTRLTVV.

This rearrangement joins TRBV6-1 to TRBJ2-5; a possible D gene is TRBD2 (6 bases). The V end lost 3 bases, the J end lost 3 bases, and 17 bases lay between the germline ends. This CDR3 comprises 16 residues. Germline CDR1 is MNHNS and CDR2 is SASEGT. The CDR3 protein is CASSDVGGLGKETQYF. The CDR3, as DNA: TGTGCCAGCAGTGACGTGGGAGGTTTGGGAAAAGAGACCCAGTACTTC.

The chain combines TRBV5-1 with TRBJ1-1; 9 bases are shared with TRBD1. The CDR3 runs to 14 residues. CDR1 is SGHRS and CDR2 is YFSETQ in the germline V gene. The V segment lost 2 bases and the J segment 5 bases; nucleotides outside the gene matches: 4. The CDR3 DNA sequence: TGCGCCAGCAGCTTACCCGGACAGGGGACTGAAGCTTTCTTT. It translates to CASSLPGQGTEAFF. Using reference TRBV5-1 and TRBJ1-1 for the parts outside the CDR3, the full variable domain is KAGVTQTPRYLIKTRGQQVTLSCSPISGHRSVSWYQQTPGQGLQFLFEYFSETQRNKGNFPGRFSGRQFSNSRSEMNVSTLELGDSALYLCASSLPGQGTEAFFGQGTRLTVV.

The J gene is TRBJ1-3, the V gene TRBV6-6, with a possible D match to TRBD1 (6 bases). Trimming took off 6 bases at V and 0 bases at J, with 9 bases between the two ends. The CDR3 consists of 14 residues. Germline V gene data show CDR1 as MNHNY and CDR2 as SVGAGI (reference sequence). The CDR3 DNA follows: TGTGCCAGCAGGGACAGTAACTCTGGAAACACCATATATTTT. It is translated as CASRDSNSGNTIYF.

This clone was seen once. As DNA, the CDR3 is TGTGCCAGCAGTCCCGGGGATACGCAGTATTTT. It codes for CASSPGDTQYF. The chain combines TRBV28 with TRBJ2-3; D gene uncertain. Germline V gives CDR1 MDHEN, CDR2 SYDVKM. Trimming cost V 5 bases and J 6 bases, with 6 bases left between them. This CDR3 is 11 amino acids long.

This clone was seen only once. The chain couples TRBV25-1 to TRBJ2-5; the match to TRBD1 covers 9 bases. J lost 3 bases, V lost 4 bases, and 0 bases had no gene match. Germline V CDR1 and CDR2: MGHDK, SYGVNS. The CDR3 has 13 amino acids. CDR3 sequence: CASSGTGEETQYF. The CDR3 DNA reads as TGTGCCAGCAGTGGGACAGGGGAAGAGACCCAGTACTTC.

V and J are TRBV7-2 and TRBJ2-5, with D perhaps matching TRBD1 (6 bases). Germline CDR1 SGHTA, CDR2 FQGNSA. The length of the CDR3 is 13 residues. The V and J ends lost 3 bases and 2 bases respectively, with 7 bases between them. The CDR3 region is CASSFGQQETQYF. The CDR3 region has the DNA TGTGCCAGCAGCTTCGGACAGCAAGAGACCCAGTACTTC.

The J gene is TRBJ2-7, the V gene TRBV5-1, with 8 bases aligning to TRBD1. There are 14 residues in the CDR3. In germline, CDR1 is SGHRS, CDR2 YFSETQ. The V segment lost 5 bases and the J segment 1 base; nucleotides outside the gene matches: 5. The CDR3, as DNA: TGCGCCAGCAGTTCGACAGGGGTTTCCTACGAGCAGTACTTC. Translated, it gives CASSSTGVSYEQYF. The full variable domain, rest sourced from reference TRBV5-1 and TRBJ2-7, is KAGVTQTPRYLIKTRGQQVTLSCSPISGHRSVSWYQQTPGQGLQFLFEYFSETQRNKGNFPGRFSGRQFSNSRSEMNVSTLELGDSALYLCASSSTGVSYEQYFGPGTRLTVT.

CDR3 nucleotide sequence: TGTGCCAGCAGTGTGGATCCGGGACATCCCTACAATGAGCAGTTCTTC. This sequence encodes CASSVDPGHPYNEQFF. The chain is built from TRBV5-5 and TRBJ2-1; weak D call: TRBD1 (6 bases). Trimming shortened V by 5 bases and J by 2 bases, and 17 bases separated the two germline ends. The CDR3 sequence is 16 residues long. CDR1 and CDR2 from the germline V gene are SGHKS and YYEKEE (reference sequence). Full variable domain (missing parts from reference TRBV5-5 and TRBJ2-1): DAGVTQSPTHLIKTRGQQVTLRCSPISGHKSVSWYQQVLGQGPQFIFQYYEKEERGRGNFPDRFSARQFPNYSSELNVNALLLGDSALYLCASSVDPGHPYNEQFFGPGTRLTVL.

In this sample, this clone turned up once. The chain uses TRBV11-3 and TRBJ2-5; 9 nucleotides agree with TRBD1. The V segment lost 6 bases and the J segment 4 bases; nucleotides outside the gene matches: 12. The CDR3 loop spans 16 amino acids. Germline V CDR1 and CDR2: SGHNT, YENEEA. CDR3 DNA sequence: TGTGCCAGCAGTTCGAATCCGGGACAGGGAGGAGAGACCCAGTACTTC. Translation: CASSSNPGQGGETQYF.

The chain recombines TRBV5-1 with TRBJ2-3, with 7 bases identical to TRBD1. The CDR3 has 14 amino acids. The ends lost 4 bases at V and 1 base at J; junction bases unmatched: 3. CDR1 and CDR2 (germline): SGHRS, YFSETQ. CDR3 residues: CASSITGGTDTQYF. DNA of the CDR3: TGCGCCAGCAGCATTACAGGGGGCACAGATACGCAGTATTTT.

The chain joins TRBV6-1 to TRBJ2-7; maybe TRBD2 (5 bases). V lost 3 bases and J 0 bases, leaving 6 bases between the germline ends. Looked up from germline, CDR1 is MNHNS and CDR2 is SASEGT. This CDR3 is 13 amino acids long. CDR3 DNA: TGTGCCAGCAGTGAGGGGAGCTCCTACGAGCAGTACGTC. As protein: CASSEGSSYEQYV.

The rearrangement uses TRBV2 and TRBJ1-3, with 8 positions matching TRBD1. The CDR3 is made up of 15 amino acids. Losses at the gene ends were 6 bases for V and 3 bases for J; bases not matched to a gene: 7. The germline gives CDR1 SNHLY, CDR2 FYNNEI. The CDR3 nucleotides are TGTGCCAGCAGCCTACAGGGGGGTAGTGGAAACACCATATATTTT. Amino acid sequence: CASSLQGGSGNTIYF. Full variable domain (outside the CDR3, taken from reference TRBV2 and TRBJ1-3): EPEVTQTPSHQVTQMGQEVILRCVPISNHLYFYWYRQILGQKVEFLVSFYNNEISEKSEIFDDQFSVERPDGSNFTLKIRSTKLEDSAMYFCASSLQGGSGNTIYFGEGSWLTVV.

The CDR3 region has the DNA TGCGCCAGCAGCTTGACAGACCCGACAGAGACCCAGTACTTC. This translates into CASSLTDPTETQYF. The rearrangement uses TRBV5-1 and TRBJ2-5; no firm D call. The CDR3 consists of 14 residues. Germline V gives CDR1 SGHRS, CDR2 YFSETQ. V was shortened by 1 base and J by 4 bases, with 11 bases between the two germline ends.

This clone was observed a handful of times. The chain is built from TRBV7-9 and TRBJ2-3; 8 nucleotides align to TRBD2. The CDR3 runs 17 residues. Germline lookup yields CDR1 SEHNR and CDR2 FQNEAQ (reference sequence). The V and J ends lost 3 bases and 2 bases, in that order; junction bases with no gene match: 10. DNA for the CDR3: TGTGCCAGCAGCTTCTCGGCGGGACTAGGTATCACAGATACGCAGTATTTT. This codes for CASSFSAGLGITDTQYF.

This rearrangement joins TRBV7-8 to TRBJ2-7; possibly TRBD2 for D (5 bases). The V end was cut by 1 base, the J end by 2 bases, with 12 bases between. Germline CDR1 SGHVS, CDR2 FQNEAQ. The CDR3 length is 15 residues. The CDR3 DNA reads as TGTGCCAGCAGCTTAGGTTGGGAGCCCACCTACGAGCAGTACGTC. Translating it yields CASSLGWEPTYEQYV.

CDR3 sequence (DNA): TGTGCCAGAAGACTAGCGGGAGGTGCCAATGAGCAGTTCTTC. Translated, it gives CARRLAGGANEQFF. This sequence joins TRBV2 and TRBJ2-1; 13 nucleotides align to TRBD2. Germline CDR1 reads SNHLY; CDR2 reads FYNNEI. V shed 9 bases, J shed 6 bases, and the junction held 5 bases outside the gene matches. The CDR3 extends over 14 amino acids.

In its sample, this clone was seen a few times. In DNA, the CDR3 is TGCAGCGTTGAGGGACTCCGCACAGATACGCAGTATTTT. Encoded protein: CSVEGLRTDTQYF. The rearrangement uses TRBV29-1 and TRBJ2-3; tentatively, D is TRBD2 (6 bases). Germline V gene lookup returns CDR1 SQVTM and CDR2 ANQGSEA. CDR3 size: 13 residues. With 3 bases removed from V and 1 base from J, the gap between germline ends came to 8 bases.

The genes are TRBV2 and TRBJ1-6; 9 nucleotides match TRBD1. The CDR3 runs to 12 residues. Germline CDR1 and CDR2: SNHLY and FYNNEI. V gave up 3 bases and J gave up 14 bases; unmatched junction bases: 2. The CDR3 DNA is TGTGCCAGCAGTGAGGACAGGGGAACCCTCCACTTT. The encoded protein is CASSEDRGTLHF.

This clone was seen just once. The chain combines TRBV4-2 with TRBJ2-2, with D maybe TRBD2 (6 bases). CDR3 length equals 14 residues. Trimming shortened V by 2 bases and J by 4 bases, and 8 bases separated the two germline ends. Germline CDR1 and CDR2: LGHNA and YNFKEQ. In DNA, the CDR3 is TGTGCCAGCAGCCAATGGCGGGGCACCGGGGAGCTGTTTTTT. It yields the protein CASSQWRGTGELFF.

The CDR3 is CASSASGPSGQPQHF. Here the CDR3 DNA reads TGTGCCAGCAGTGCGTCGGGCCCCAGCGGTCAGCCCCAGCATTTT. The chain uses TRBV2 and TRBJ1-5; D ambiguous. The germline CDR1 and CDR2 sequences are SNHLY and FYNNEI. The CDR3 totals 15 residues. V gave up 4 bases and J gave up 6 bases, with 16 bases separating them.

The chain couples TRBV5-1 to TRBJ2-3, with D tentatively TRBD2 (6 bases). Trimming pared 0 bases from V and 2 bases from J, leaving 16 bases between. The CDR3 consists of 17 residues. CDR1 and CDR2 (germline): SGHRS, YFSETQ. CDR3 nucleotides: TGCGCCAGCAGCTTGGGCGCCCTGGGCGGGGTCACAGATACGCAGTATTTT. Translated: CASSLGALGGVTDTQYF.

This clone appeared once. The CDR3 DNA sequence: TGTGCCAGCAGCTCGGCCTGGGGCTTTGACACTGAAGCTTTCTTT. This translates into CASSSAWGFDTEAFF. The genes are TRBV6-5 and TRBJ1-1, with D possibly TRBD1 on 5 matching bases. The germline V gene encodes CDR1 MNHEY and CDR2 SVGAGI. This CDR3 has 15 residues. V lost 6 bases and J lost 3, with 17 bases in between.

The rearrangement joins TRBV6-6 to TRBJ2-3, with 8 bases aligning to TRBD2. From germline, CDR1 is MNHNY and CDR2 SVGAGI (reference sequence). V dropped 11 bases and J dropped 2; count of bases not matched to a gene: 12. The CDR3 sequence is 15 residues long. The CDR3 nucleotides are TGTGCCGCCAAAGGGACTAGAATAAACACAGATACGCAGTATTTT. As protein: CAAKGTRINTDTQYF.

Of note for this clone: Other DNA variants within this sample encode the same CDR3. This chain joins TRBV2 and TRBJ2-1; TRBD2 matches 10 bases. Per the germline V gene, CDR1 is SNHLY and CDR2 is FYNNEI. This CDR3 spans 15 amino acids. Trimming cost V 3 bases and J 9 bases; bases outside gene matches: 8. The CDR3 here is CASSEALAGVGEQFF. The CDR3 region has the DNA TGTGCCAGCAGTGAGGCGCTAGCGGGAGTCGGTGAGCAGTTCTTC.

This clone was counted between two and nine times. The rearrangement joins TRBV19 to TRBJ1-5; 9 positions agree with TRBD1. The CDR3 covers 24 residues. The V gene end was trimmed by 2 bases and the J gene end by 4 bases; junction bases not matched to a gene: 30. Looked up from germline, CDR1 is LNHDA and CDR2 is SQIVND (reference sequence). The CDR3 bases are TGTGCCAGTAGTATAAGTGGGACGGGACAGGGCGCCCTGAAGAGGTATATGGGGAATCAGCCCCAGCATTTT. Encoded protein: CASSISGTGQGALKRYMGNQPQHF.

This sequence joins TRBV19 and TRBJ2-7, with D possibly TRBD1 on 7 matching bases. Germline values: CDR1 LNHDA, CDR2 SQIVND (reference sequence). This CDR3 is built from 14 residues. Trimming cost V 5 bases and J 4 bases, with 15 bases left between them. DNA for the CDR3: TGTGCCAGTAGTCAGGGGGGACTGACTTACGAGCAGTACTTC. Translation gives CASSQGGLTYEQYF.

This chain connects TRBV19 to TRBJ2-1; 7 bases line up with TRBD1. Germline trimming cut 1 base from V and 9 bases from J; bases unmatched to any gene: 9. Germline V gene lookup returns CDR1 LNHDA and CDR2 SQIVND (reference sequence). The CDR3 extends over 15 amino acids. CDR3 amino acids: CASSIGMTGNTEQFF. As DNA, the CDR3 is TGTGCCAGTAGTATAGGGATGACAGGGAACACTGAGCAGTTCTTC.

The J gene is TRBJ1-5, the V gene TRBV30, with a weak D call TRBD1 (6 bases). Trimming shortened V by 2 bases and J by 7 bases, and 18 bases separated the two germline ends. CDR3 length: 15 residues. The germline V gene has CDR1 GTSNPN and CDR2 SVGIG (reference sequence). The CDR3 nucleotides read TGTGCCTGGAGTCCCCTAGGGCAGGGGATGCAGCCCCAGCATTTT. Protein sequence: CAWSPLGQGMQPQHF. Together with reference TRBV30 and TRBJ1-5, the CDR3 gives the full variable domain: SQTIHQWPATLVQPVGSPLSLECTVEGTSNPNLYWYRQAAGRGLQLLFYSVGIGQISSEVPQNLSASRPQDRQFILSSKKLLLSDSGFYLCAWSPLGQGMQPQHFGDGTRLSIL.

The V gene is TRBV5-1, the J gene TRBJ2-1, with 9 nucleotides matching TRBD1. The CDR3 spans 14 residues. Germline trimming cut 4 bases from V and 5 bases from J; bases unmatched to any gene: 4. Germline-derived CDR1 and CDR2 are SGHRS and YFSETQ. The CDR3 sequence: CASSRQGENNEQFF. The CDR3 DNA is TGCGCCAGCAGCCGACAGGGGGAAAACAATGAGCAGTTCTTC.

This chain links TRBV5-6 with TRBJ2-5; 9 bases map to TRBD2. The CDR3 consists of 15 residues. Germline V gives CDR1 SGHDT, CDR2 YYEEEE. Germline trimming cut 6 bases from V and 1 base from J; bases unmatched to any gene: 7. CDR3 loop: CASMRREGRQETQYF. The CDR3 bases are TGTGCCAGCATGAGGCGGGAGGGCCGCCAAGAGACCCAGTACTTC. The variable domain in full, with the rest retrieved from reference TRBV5-6 and TRBJ2-5, is DAGVTQSPTHLIKTRGQQVTLRCSPKSGHDTVSWYQQALGQGPQFIFQYYEEEERQRGNFPDRFSGHQFPNYSSELNVNALLLGDSALYLCASMRREGRQETQYFGPGTRLLVL.

The J gene is TRBJ2-7, the V gene TRBV30; D is ambiguous. The length of the CDR3 is 12 residues. Trimming pared 5 bases from V and 2 bases from J, leaving 10 bases between. Germline V gene sequence: CDR1 GTSNPN, CDR2 SVGIG (reference sequence). The CDR3 reads CAWGRRTYEQYF. The CDR3 nucleotides are TGTGCCTGGGGGCGACGGACCTACGAGCAGTACTTC.